This T cell receptor beta chain emerged from a study of blood T cells in healthy people across ages. A sample-barcoded 5' primer and a J-beta primer mix were used in a second PCR of about 7 to 12 cycles. A template-switch adaptor that had 12 random nucleotides put a tag on each cDNA molecule. A single record per CDR3 protein comes from TCRdb applying MiXCR to the 5' RACE reads. The repertoire includes approximately 2,000,000 distinct CDR3 sequences, about 39% of them detected once, and roughly 23% sits in the top ten. Only a few counts were recorded for this clonotype. What it binds is not known. Trimming removed 5 bases at V and 7 bases at J, with 10 bases between. Germline V lookup: CDR1 SGHTA, CDR2 FQGNSA. CDR3 size: 12 residues. Study outcomes and limitations: The recorded TCR beta diversity per million T cells decreased in a roughly linear manner with age.

Sequencing was done on a sample of blood. The sequence derives from a human donor in good health. The gene calls are TRBV7-2 and TRBJ2-3; D perhaps matches TRBD2 (5 bases). This CDR3 is CASSPRRYTQYF. CDR3 nucleotide sequence: TGTGCCAGCAGCCCCCGGAGGTATACGCAGTATTTT.